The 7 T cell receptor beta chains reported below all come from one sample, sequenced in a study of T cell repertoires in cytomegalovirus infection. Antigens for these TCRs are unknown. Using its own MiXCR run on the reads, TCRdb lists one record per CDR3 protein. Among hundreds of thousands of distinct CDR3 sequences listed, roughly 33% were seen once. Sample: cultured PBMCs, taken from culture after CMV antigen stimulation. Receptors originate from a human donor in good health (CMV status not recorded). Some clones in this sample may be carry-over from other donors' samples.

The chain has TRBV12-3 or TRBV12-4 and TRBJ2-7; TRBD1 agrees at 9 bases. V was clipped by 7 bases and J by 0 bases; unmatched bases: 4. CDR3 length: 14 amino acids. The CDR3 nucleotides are TGTGCCAGCACCAGGGACAGGGACTCCTACGAGCAGTACTTC. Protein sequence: CASTRDRDSYEQYF.

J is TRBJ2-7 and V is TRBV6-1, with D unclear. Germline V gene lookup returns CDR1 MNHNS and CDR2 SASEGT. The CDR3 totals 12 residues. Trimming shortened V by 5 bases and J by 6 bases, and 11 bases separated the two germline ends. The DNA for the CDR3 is TGTGCCAGCAGTCCCCCAGGCGGCGAGCAGTACTTC. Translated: CASSPPGGEQYF.

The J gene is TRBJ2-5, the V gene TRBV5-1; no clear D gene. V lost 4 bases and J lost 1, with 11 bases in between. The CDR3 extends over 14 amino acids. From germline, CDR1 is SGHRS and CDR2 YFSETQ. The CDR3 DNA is TGCGCCAGCAGCCATCAGACGTTCCAAGAGACCCAGTACTTC. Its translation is CASSHQTFQETQYF.

The CDR3 DNA follows: TGTGCCAGTAGTCACAGTGGTCTGGTCGAGCAGTACTTC. It codes for CASSHSGLVEQYF. The rearrangement joins TRBV19 to TRBJ2-7; D is unresolved. V dropped 5 bases and J dropped 6 bases, with 14 bases sitting between them. The germline CDR1 and CDR2 sequences are LNHDA and SQIVND (reference sequence). The CDR3 runs 13 residues.

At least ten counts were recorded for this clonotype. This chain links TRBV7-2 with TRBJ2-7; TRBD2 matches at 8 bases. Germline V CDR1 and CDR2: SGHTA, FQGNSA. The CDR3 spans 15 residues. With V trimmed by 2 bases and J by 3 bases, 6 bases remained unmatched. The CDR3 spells CASSLIGRGGYEQYF. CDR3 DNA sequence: TGTGCCAGCAGCTTAATCGGACGGGGGGGCTACGAGCAGTACTTC.

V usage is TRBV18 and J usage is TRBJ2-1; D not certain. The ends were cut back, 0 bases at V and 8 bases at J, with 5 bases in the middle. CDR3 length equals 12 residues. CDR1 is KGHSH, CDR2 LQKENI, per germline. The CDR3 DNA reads TGTGCCAGCTCACCACCCGTCGATGAGCAGTTCTTC. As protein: CASSPPVDEQFF.

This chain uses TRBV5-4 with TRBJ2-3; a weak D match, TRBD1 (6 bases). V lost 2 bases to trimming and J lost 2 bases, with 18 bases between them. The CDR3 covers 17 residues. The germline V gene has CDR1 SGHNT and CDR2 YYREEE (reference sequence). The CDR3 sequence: CASSFFPGTSPTDTQYF. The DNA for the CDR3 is TGTGCCAGCAGCTTCTTTCCCGGGACATCACCCACAGATACGCAGTATTTT.